This T cell receptor beta chain was captured by sequencing in a study of early T cells in non-severe SARS-CoV-2 infection. For the study at large: From unsorted whole blood, bulk RNA was sequenced, and the chains remained unpaired. Study conclusions and caveats: VDJdb-based matching was biased toward anti-spike CD8 responses and missed private and CD4 specificities.

Researchers tagged individual cDNA molecules with unique molecular identifiers. Using its own MiXCR run on the 5' RACE reads, TCRdb lists one record per CDR3 protein. Of approximately 98,000 distinct CDR3 sequences listed, around an eighth are singletons. The V and J ends lost 6 bases and 6 bases respectively, with 15 bases between them. There are 14 residues in the CDR3. Germline-derived CDR1 and CDR2 are MNHEY and SMNVEV (reference sequence). Remarks on this clonotype: Its matching antigen is unknown.

The rearrangement joins TRBV27 to TRBJ1-5; D possibly corresponds to TRBD1 (6 bases). Sequenced input: whole blood. This clonotype was obtained from an adult who was a healthcare worker with PCR-confirmed SARS-CoV-2 infection or an uninfected control (not recorded which). CDR3 amino acids: CASSLREGGQPQHF. In nucleotides, the CDR3 is TGTGCCAGCAGCCTCCGCGAGGGGGGTCAGCCCCAGCATTTT.